This record covers a single T cell receptor beta chain. TCRdb's table, derived via immunoSEQ multiplex PCR, lists solely in-frame clones and lacks some. This table has about 440,000 clones, around 91% appearing once. The CDR3 has 17 amino acids. The germline V and J ends were trimmed by 4 bases and 8 bases, with 22 bases remaining between them. The germline gives CDR1 SGHNT, CDR2 YYREEE (reference sequence). The sample is drawn from a study of blood T cell repertoires in COVID-19. Study-level information: Donors in the United States, Italy and Spain gave samples during acute or convalescent COVID-19.

Sequencing was performed on PBMCs or T cells enriched from blood (not recorded which). The chain is built from TRBV5-4 and TRBJ1-6, with D maybe TRBD1 (5 bases). The TCR comes from a man aged 18 to 29 who had recovered from COVID-19. This chain's CDR3 is CASSKTGGGAKDSPLHF. CDR3 bases: TGTGCCAGCAGCAAAACAGGAGGAGGGGCCAAGGATTCACCCCTCCACTTT.